This T cell receptor beta chain emerged from a study of cytotoxic CD8 clonotypes in ibrutinib-treated CLL. Concerning this clone itself: Antigen specificity is unknown.

V was pared by 4 bases and J by 7 bases, with 4 bases of the junction left unmatched. The CDR3 runs to 13 residues. Germline V gene data show CDR1 as MNHNS and CDR2 as SASEGT. Study findings and constraints: Elevated clonality accompanied ibrutinib response, with a return toward baseline values at progression. Clonality was higher at baseline than in age-matched healthy donors and tracked circulating CD8+ T-cell counts.

T cells were sequenced at a targeted depth of 1 in 200,000 to 1 in 1 million. Data came from immunoSEQ multiplex PCR; TCRdb stores just in-frame clones and leaves some out. Altogether under 200,000 clones are present, 70% to 85% being singletons, with the ten largest covering roughly 2%. This clonotype was sampled from a human donor with chronic lymphocytic leukemia. Material: PBMCs, obtained after 12 months of ibrutinib treatment. The chain employs TRBV6-1 and TRBJ2-1; 7 bases map to TRBD1. The CDR3 reads CASSGQGVNEQFF. The CDR3 coding sequence is TGTGCCAGCAGTGGACAGGGAGTTAATGAGCAGTTCTTC.